This T cell receptor beta chain was captured by sequencing in a study of blood T cells in healthy people across ages. Per sample, a minimum of 6.5 million PBMCs were isolated. CDR3 length: 14 residues. In germline, CDR1 is MGHRA, CDR2 YSYEKL. The V gene lost 0 bases and the J gene lost 7 bases, with 9 bases spanning the gap. A second about 7 to 11 cycle PCR used barcoded and J-beta primers. A tag from a template-switch adaptor with 12 random nucleotides marked each cDNA molecule. MiXCR, run by TCRdb on the 5' RACE reads, gives a single entry per CDR3 protein. The sample yields more than 1,000,000 distinct CDR3 sequences, under 30% seen once. This clonotype was recorded a few times. These sequences were also reported in another study, on T cells of mothers and their children. Turning to that study: Whatever RNA was extracted went entirely into cDNA synthesis, at about 1.5 ug per 15 ul.

The receptor was derived from a girl aged 2-10 years in good health. Sequencing was carried out using blood. The rearrangement joins TRBV4-1 to TRBJ1-4; no clear D gene. CDR3 loop: CASSQDLSSEKLFF. The CDR3 DNA reads TGCGCCAGCAGCCAAGATCTTAGCAGTGAAAAACTGTTTTTT.